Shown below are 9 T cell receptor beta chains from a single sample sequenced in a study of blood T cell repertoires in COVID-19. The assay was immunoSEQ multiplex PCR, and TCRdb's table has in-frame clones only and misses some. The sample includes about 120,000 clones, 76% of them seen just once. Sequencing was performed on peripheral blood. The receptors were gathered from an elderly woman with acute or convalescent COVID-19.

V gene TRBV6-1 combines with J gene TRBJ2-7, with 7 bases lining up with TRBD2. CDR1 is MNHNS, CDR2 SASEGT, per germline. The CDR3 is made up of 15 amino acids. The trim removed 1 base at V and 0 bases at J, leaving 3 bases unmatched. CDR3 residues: CASSEVRTSSYEQYF. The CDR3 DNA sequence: TGTGCCAGCAGTGAAGTAAGGACTAGCTCCTACGAGCAGTACTTC.

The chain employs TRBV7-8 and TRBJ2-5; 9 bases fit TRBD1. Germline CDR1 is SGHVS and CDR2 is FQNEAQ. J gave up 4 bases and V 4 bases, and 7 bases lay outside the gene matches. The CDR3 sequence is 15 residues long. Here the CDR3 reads CASSWKTGGRETQYF. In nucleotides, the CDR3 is TGTGCCAGCAGCTGGAAGACAGGGGGGAGAGAGACCCAGTACTTC.

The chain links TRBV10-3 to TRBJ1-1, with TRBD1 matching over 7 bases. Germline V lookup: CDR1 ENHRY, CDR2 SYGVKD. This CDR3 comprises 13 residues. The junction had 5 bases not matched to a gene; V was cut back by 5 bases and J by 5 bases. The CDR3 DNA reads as TGTGCCATCAGTACCACAGGGGAAACTGAAGCTTTCTTT. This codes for CAISTTGETEAFF.

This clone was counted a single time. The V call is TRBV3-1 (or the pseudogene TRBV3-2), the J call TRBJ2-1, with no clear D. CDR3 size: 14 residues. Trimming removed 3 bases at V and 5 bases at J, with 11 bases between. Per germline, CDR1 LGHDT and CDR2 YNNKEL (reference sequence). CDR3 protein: CASSHWAQHNEQFF. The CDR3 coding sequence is TGTGCCAGCAGCCACTGGGCCCAGCACAATGAGCAGTTCTTC.

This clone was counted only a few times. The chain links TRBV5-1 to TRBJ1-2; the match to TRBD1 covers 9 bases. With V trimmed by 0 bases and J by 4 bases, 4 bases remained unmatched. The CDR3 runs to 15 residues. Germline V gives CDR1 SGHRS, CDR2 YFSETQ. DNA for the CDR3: TGCGCCAGCAGCTTGGGACAGGGGGACGTCTATGGCTACACCTTC. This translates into CASSLGQGDVYGYTF.

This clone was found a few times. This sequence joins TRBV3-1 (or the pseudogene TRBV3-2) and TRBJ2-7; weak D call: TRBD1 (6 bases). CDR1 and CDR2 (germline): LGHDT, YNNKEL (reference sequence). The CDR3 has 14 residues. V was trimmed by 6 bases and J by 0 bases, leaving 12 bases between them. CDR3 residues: CASRDRDTSYEQYF. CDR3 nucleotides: TGTGCCAGCAGAGACCGGGACACCTCCTACGAGCAGTACTTC.

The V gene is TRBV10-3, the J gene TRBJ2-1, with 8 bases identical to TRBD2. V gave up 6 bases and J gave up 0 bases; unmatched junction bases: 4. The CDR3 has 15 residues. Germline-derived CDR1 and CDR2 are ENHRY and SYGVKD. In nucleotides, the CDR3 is TGTGCCATCAGCCAAAGCGGGAGCTCCTACAATGAGCAGTTCTTC. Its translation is CAISQSGSSYNEQFF.

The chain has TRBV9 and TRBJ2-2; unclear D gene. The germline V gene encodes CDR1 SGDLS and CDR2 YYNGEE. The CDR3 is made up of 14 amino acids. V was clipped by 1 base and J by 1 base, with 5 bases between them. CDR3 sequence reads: CASSVIQNTGELFF. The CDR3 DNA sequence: TGTGCCAGCAGCGTAATACAGAACACCGGGGAGCTGTTTTTT.

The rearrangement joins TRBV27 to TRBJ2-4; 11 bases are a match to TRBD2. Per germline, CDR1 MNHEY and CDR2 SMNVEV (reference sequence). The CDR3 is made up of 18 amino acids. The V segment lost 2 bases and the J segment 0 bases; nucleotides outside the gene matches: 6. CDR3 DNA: TGTGCCAGCAGTTTAGAACTAGCGGGAGATGGAGCCAAAAACATTCAGTACTTC. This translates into CASSLELAGDGAKNIQYF.